What follows is one T cell receptor (beta chain) and its context. The target antigen is unknown. This cohort consisted of healthy bone marrow donors. Donors were nominally healthy when sampled, though unrecorded immune exposures were likely. CDR1 is MNHNY, CDR2 SVGAGI, per germline (reference sequence). The CDR3 totals 13 residues. Trimming pared 6 bases from V and 0 bases from J, leaving 7 bases between. This sample was taken from a study of cytomegalovirus exposure and HLA in healthy donors. Study-level results: While the bulk of TCR sequences proved rare, some public TCRs turned up in many donors. A previous analysis found most TCR beta V segments productive roughly 87% or roughly 30% of the time.

PCR amplification relied on 60 Vbeta primers (plus 13 Jbeta primers). Data came from immunoSEQ multiplex PCR; TCRdb stores just in-frame clones and leaves some out. Counted here are approximately 150,000 clones, approximately 76% occurring once; the ten biggest clones make up over 1.3%. The source material was PBMCs. The source is a man in his sixties in good health and CMV-seronegative. The gene calls are TRBV6-6 and TRBJ2-3; no firm D call. CDR3 DNA sequence: TGTGCCAGCAGGCTACCAAGCACAGATACGCAGTATTTT. This encodes CASRLPSTDTQYF.